Described below is a single TCR beta chain sequence and its context. Its specificity is unknown. Time point given: week 23, last vaccination. Topical imiquimod was applied with each vaccine dose, which held 300 ug of mutant IDH1 20-mer peptide. Libraries were prepared by immunoSEQ multiplex PCR; TCRdb keeps only in-frame clonotypes and omits some of them. The data hold about 30,000 clones, with about 85% observed a single time. This specimen belongs to a study of a mutant IDH1 vaccine in newly diagnosed glioma. The CDR3 loop spans 14 amino acids. The V end lost 4 bases, the J end lost 0 bases, and 10 bases lay between the germline ends. The germline gives CDR1 MNHNY, CDR2 SVGAGI (reference sequence).

This TCR derives from a woman aged 18-29 years with glioma. The chain has TRBV6-6 and TRBJ2-7, with a weak D call TRBD1 (6 bases). The sample in question was PBMCs, obtained from a glioma patient whose treatment included an IDH1 peptide vaccine. The CDR3 DNA reads TGTGCCAGCAGTTTGAAGACAGGCTCCTACGAGCAGTACTTC. It codes for CASSLKTGSYEQYF.